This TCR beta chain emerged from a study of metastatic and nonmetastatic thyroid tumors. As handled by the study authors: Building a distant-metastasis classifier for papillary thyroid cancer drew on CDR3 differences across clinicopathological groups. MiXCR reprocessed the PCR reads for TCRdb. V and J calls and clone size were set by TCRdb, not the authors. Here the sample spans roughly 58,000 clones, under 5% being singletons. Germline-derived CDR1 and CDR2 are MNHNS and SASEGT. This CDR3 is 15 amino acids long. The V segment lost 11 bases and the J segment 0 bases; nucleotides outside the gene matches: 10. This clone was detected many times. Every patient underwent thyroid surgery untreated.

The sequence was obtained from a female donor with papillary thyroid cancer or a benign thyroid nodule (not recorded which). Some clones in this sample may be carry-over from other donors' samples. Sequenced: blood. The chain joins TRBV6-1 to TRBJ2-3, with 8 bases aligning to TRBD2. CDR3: CAGGGIAGSTDTQYF. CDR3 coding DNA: TGTGCCGGAGGGGGGATAGCGGGGAGCACAGATACGCAGTATTTT.